This TCR delta chain comes out of a study of γδ T cells in repeated Plasmodium falciparum infection. Regarding the study as a whole: Vgamma9/Vdelta2+ repertoires stayed stably polyclonal over time and infection.

V dropped 3 bases and J dropped 8; count of bases not matched to a gene: 10. The CDR3 runs to 15 residues. The germline gives CDR1 TSWWSYY, CDR2 QGS. Gammadelta T cells were flow-sorted from PBMC into Vgamma9/Vdelta2+ and Vdelta2-negative populations for bulk analysis. In its sample, this clone was seen a few times. Its specificity is not known. The protein TCRdb gives is from a much larger clone and does not agree with this DNA's translation at residue 11, likely a read error; the protein shown here comes from the DNA. This CDR3 is also generated by other DNA sequences in the sample. TCRdb redid clone calling on the multiplex PCR reads using CATT. The table includes 45,000 to 60,000 delta-chain clones, roughly 1.9% detected once.

Material for sequencing was gamma-delta T cells from blood. The rearrangement joins TRDV1 to TRDJ1, with 9 bases identical to TRDD3. TCRdb leaves out the J gene; it was filled in here by matching the DNA to germline. This TCR came from a pool of human donors (malaria-infected and uninfected, not separated). As DNA, the CDR3 is TGTGCTCTTGGGGAGGTACTGGGGGACACTGAAAAACTCATCTTT. Its translation: CALGEVLGDTEKLIF.